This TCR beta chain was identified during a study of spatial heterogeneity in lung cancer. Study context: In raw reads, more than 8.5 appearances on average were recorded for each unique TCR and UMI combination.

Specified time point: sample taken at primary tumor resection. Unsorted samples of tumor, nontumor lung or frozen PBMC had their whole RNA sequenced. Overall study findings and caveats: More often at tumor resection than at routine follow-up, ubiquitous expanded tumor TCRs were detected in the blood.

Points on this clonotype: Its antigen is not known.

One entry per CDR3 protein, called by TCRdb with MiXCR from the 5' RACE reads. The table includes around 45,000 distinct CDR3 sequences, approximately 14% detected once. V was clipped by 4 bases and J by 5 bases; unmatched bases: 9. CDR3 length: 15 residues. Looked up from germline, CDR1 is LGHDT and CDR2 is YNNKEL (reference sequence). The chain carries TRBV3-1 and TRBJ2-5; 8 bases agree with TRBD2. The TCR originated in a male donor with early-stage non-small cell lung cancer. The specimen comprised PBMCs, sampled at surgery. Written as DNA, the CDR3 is TGTGCCAGCAGCCGATCTAGCGGGTCCGGGGAGACCCAGTACTTC. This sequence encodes CASSRSSGSGETQYF.